This TCR beta chain appears in the sequencing data of a study of blood T cell repertoires in COVID-19. Across the study: COVID-19 samples collected from the United States, Italy and Spain covered acute and convalescent phases.

Cohorts were determined from participant-reported clinical history. Measured with immunoSEQ multiplex PCR; TCRdb has only the in-frame clones, and not every one. The repertoire includes 210,000 or so clones, 83% of them detected once, and more than 4.5% sits in the top ten. Germline CDR1 reads LNHNV; CDR2 reads YYDKDF (reference sequence). V was trimmed by 0 bases and J by 6 bases, leaving 9 bases between them. The CDR3 is made up of 13 amino acids. The receptor comes from a woman in her forties or fifties who had been exposed to COVID-19. The specimen was PBMCs or T cells enriched from blood (not recorded which). V gene TRBV15 combines with J gene TRBJ2-7; tentatively, D is TRBD2 (6 bases). The CDR3 loop reads CATSRDHGSEQYF. CDR3 DNA sequence: TGTGCCACCAGCAGAGACCACGGGAGCGAGCAGTACTTC.